This entry features one T cell receptor (beta chain) sequence. The antigen is unknown. The data stem from a study of CD8+CD57+ T cells in acquired aplastic anemia. Study overall: Across the sorted CD4+ and CD8+ cells, DNA amounts averaged about 3.2 ug.

It was genomic DNA that served as the template for profiling TCR beta VDJ and CDR3. TCRdb called the reads again in MiXCR, with one record for every CDR3 protein. The data hold about 48,000 distinct CDR3 sequences, with roughly 69% observed a single time. Study outcomes and limitations: Any difference that existed in CD8+ Simpson's diversity between patients and controls was not significant. Almost 30 sequences, all CD8+ CDR3, were shared between patients and controls.

Germline values: CDR1 SNHLY, CDR2 FYNNEI. There are 14 residues in the CDR3. Trimming shortened V by 6 bases and J by 2 bases, and 14 bases separated the two germline ends. This chain connects TRBV2 to TRBJ2-7; D possibly corresponds to TRBD1 (5 bases). The clonotype was recovered from a human donor in good health, serving as a control. The sequenced sample consisted of sorted CD4+, CD8+, or CD8+CD57+ T cells (not recorded which) from PBMCs. CDR3 coding DNA: TGTGCCAGCAGCGCTGTGGGGCCGACCTACGAGCAGTACTTC. Residues: CASSAVGPTYEQYF.